This T cell receptor beta chain was obtained from a study of T cell responses to AZD1222 COVID-19 vaccine. With V trimmed by 4 bases and J by 2 bases, 7 bases remained unmatched. The CDR3 runs to 17 residues. Germline values: CDR1 SGHRS, CDR2 YFSETQ. In the case of this clone: Its antigen is still unknown.

Notes on the study in general: With dominance at 160-218 and 743-854, vaccine-associated CD4 TCRs spanned spike. Only five to seven individuals given AZD1222 were seropositive at baseline.

Method: immunoSEQ multiplex PCR; TCRdb's copy keeps in-frame clones and lacks some. The repertoire includes 120,000 to 150,000 clones, around 88% of them detected once, and approximately 16% sits in the top ten. The genes are TRBV5-1 and TRBJ1-6; TRBD1 matches 9 bases. The receptor was derived from an adult in good health. The source material was peripheral blood, sampled on day 0 of AZD1222 vaccination. The CDR3 reads CASSPGDRATYNSPLHF. In nucleotides, the CDR3 is TGCGCCAGCAGCCCGGGGGACAGGGCCACCTATAATTCACCCCTCCACTTT.